These 20 T cell receptor beta chains were sequenced from one sample in a study of OX40 agonist ivuxolimab in advanced cancers. Sequencing was performed with immunoSEQ multiplex PCR; in TCRdb, only in-frame clones are kept and a portion is missing. The sample has tens of thousands of clones, roughly 84% seen once; the top ten hold 0.7%. The sample in question was CD4+ or CD8+ T cells sorted from blood, obtained in a trial of the OX40 agonist ivuxolimab. Receptors originate from an adult with an advanced solid tumor such as melanoma, head and neck, liver or kidney cancer.

The chain employs TRBV19 and TRBJ2-1; 8 bases map to TRBD1. Per the germline V gene, CDR1 is LNHDA and CDR2 is SQIVND (reference sequence). Losses at the gene ends were 6 bases for V and 0 bases for J; bases not matched to a gene: 7. This CDR3 is 16 amino acids long. CDR3: CASSVQGASSYNEQFF. DNA of the CDR3: TGTGCCAGTAGCGTCCAGGGGGCTAGCTCCTACAATGAGCAGTTCTTC.

This clone qualifies as medium-sized. This chain links TRBV19 with TRBJ2-5, with 15 bases matching TRBD2. Unmatched junction bases numbered 4, after V lost 6 bases and J lost 5 bases. CDR3 length: 15 residues. The germline CDR1 and CDR2 sequences are LNHDA and SQIVND (reference sequence). CDR3 coding DNA: TGTGCCAGTAGCTCGGGGACTAGCGGGGGGGAGACCCAGTACTTC. Translation: CASSSGTSGGETQYF. Full variable domain (rest looked up from reference TRBV19 and TRBJ2-5): DGGITQSPKYLFRKEGQNVTLSCEQNLNHDAMYWYRQDPGQGLRLIYYSQIVNDFQKGDIAEGYSVSREKKESFPLTVTSAQKNPTAFYLCASSSGTSGGETQYFGPGTRLLVL.

The chain employs TRBV19 and TRBJ1-2, with a tentative D call TRBD1 (5 bases). The V gene lost 6 bases and the J gene lost 4 bases, with 27 bases spanning the gap. The CDR3 spans 18 residues. The germline V gene has CDR1 LNHDA and CDR2 SQIVND (reference sequence). The CDR3 region is CASSRTLRDLGTRYGYTF. The CDR3 DNA follows: TGTGCCAGTAGCCGAACTTTAAGGGATTTAGGGACTCGCTATGGCTACACCTTC.

A few counts support this clone. The chain couples TRBV2 to TRBJ2-3, with D perhaps matching TRBD2 (6 bases). Trimming pared 5 bases from V and 9 bases from J, leaving 12 bases between. The CDR3 covers 12 residues. Germline CDR1 SNHLY, CDR2 FYNNEI. The CDR3 loop reads CASSPLAGTQYF. CDR3 in DNA: TGTGCCAGCAGTCCGTTGGCGGGGACGCAGTATTTT.

This clone was picked up one time. CDR3 sequence (DNA): TGTGCCAGCAGTTCCCAGCGGGGGGGATACAATGAGCAGTTCTTC. Amino acids: CASSSQRGGYNEQFF. V and J are TRBV6-5 and TRBJ2-1; TRBD2 aligns across 10 bases. This CDR3 comprises 15 residues. With V trimmed by 4 bases and J by 4 bases, 4 bases remained unmatched. Germline CDR1 MNHEY, CDR2 SVGAGI.

This clone showed up just a few times. The gene calls are TRBV7-9 and TRBJ1-1; D gene ambiguous. This CDR3 contains 13 residues. Germline-derived CDR1 and CDR2 are SEHNR and FQNEAQ (reference sequence). Trimming shortened V by 3 bases and J by 5 bases, and 10 bases separated the two germline ends. CDR3 residues: CASSFLLGTEAFF. CDR3 nucleotide sequence: TGTGCCAGCAGCTTTTTATTGGGGACTGAAGCTTTCTTT.

This clone was picked up one time. The chain links TRBV30 to TRBJ2-7; D is uncertain. V lost 0 bases and J 3 bases, leaving 9 bases between the germline ends. Germline V gene data show CDR1 as GTSNPN and CDR2 as SVGIG (reference sequence). The CDR3 is 13 amino acids. This CDR3 is CAWSVGRFYEQYF. DNA for the CDR3: TGTGCCTGGAGTGTGGGCAGGTTCTACGAGCAGTACTTC.

V usage is TRBV5-1 and J usage is TRBJ2-2; unclear D gene. The CDR3 length is 16 residues. Germline CDR1 SGHRS, CDR2 YFSETQ. Trimming took off 1 base at V and 3 bases at J, with 13 bases between the two ends. The CDR3 DNA reads TGCGCCAGCAGCTTGAAGGTGTGGCGTGACACCGGGGAGCTGTTTTTT. The encoded protein is CASSLKVWRDTGELFF.

A few counts support this clone. V and J are TRBV9 and TRBJ1-1; tentative D call: TRBD1 (6 bases). This CDR3 is built from 15 residues. The germline V gene has CDR1 SGDLS and CDR2 YYNGEE. Trimming took off 0 bases at V and 2 bases at J, with 11 bases between the two ends. The DNA for the CDR3 is TGTGCCAGCAGCGTAGCGGGGACACCAAACACTGAAGCTTTCTTT. Encoded protein: CASSVAGTPNTEAFF.

V usage is TRBV27 and J usage is TRBJ2-3; TRBD2 might be the D (7 bases). CDR3 length: 16 residues. Deletions cut 3 bases from V and 4 bases from J, with 17 bases between. CDR1 and CDR2 (germline): MNHEY, SMNVEV (reference sequence). CDR3 coding DNA: TGTGCCAGCAGTTTCGGGTGGGGGGGCCCGGCAGATACGCAGTATTTT. This codes for CASSFGWGGPADTQYF.

The chain links TRBV7-2 to TRBJ2-1, with D perhaps assigned TRBD1 or TRBD2 (6 bases each). The CDR3 loop spans 14 amino acids. Germline V CDR1 and CDR2: SGHTA, FQGNSA. V lost 1 base and J lost 7, with 11 bases in between. CDR3 sequence reads: CASSLGGAVNEQFF. CDR3 nucleotide sequence: TGTGCCAGCAGCTTAGGGGGGGCGGTAAATGAGCAGTTCTTC.

The CDR3 loop reads CASAGFDRGRYEQYF. The CDR3 DNA sequence: TGCGCCAGCGCGGGTTTCGACAGGGGAAGGTACGAGCAGTACTTC. This rearrangement joins TRBV10-2 to TRBJ2-7; 8 bases are shared with TRBD1. With V trimmed by 8 bases and J by 4 bases, 13 bases remained unmatched. Germline V gene lookup returns CDR1 WSHSY and CDR2 SAAADI. The CDR3 sequence is 15 residues long.

This chain's CDR3 is CASSSTGNPEAFF. For the CDR3, the DNA is TGCGCCAGCAGCTCTACGGGGAATCCTGAAGCTTTCTTT. This sequence joins TRBV5-1 and TRBJ1-1, with D hard to call. Germline V gives CDR1 SGHRS, CDR2 YFSETQ. Trimming removed 3 bases at V and 6 bases at J, with 12 bases between. The length of the CDR3 is 13 residues.

The CDR3 spells CASSRVRTSYEQYF. DNA of the CDR3: TGTGCCAGCAGCCGAGTACGGACTAGCTATGAGCAGTACTTC. The J gene is TRBJ2-7, the V gene TRBV2; 8 bases are shared with TRBD2. The trim removed 6 bases at V and 7 bases at J, leaving 11 bases unmatched. The CDR3 runs 14 residues. The germline V gene has CDR1 SNHLY and CDR2 FYNNEI.

This sequence joins TRBV15 and TRBJ2-7, with 12 bases matching TRBD2. J lost 7 bases, V lost 1 base, and 8 bases had no gene match. The CDR3 extends over 16 amino acids. CDR1 is LNHNV and CDR2 is YYDKDF in the germline V gene (reference sequence). CDR3 region: CATSRGVGTSGWEQYF. CDR3 bases: TGTGCCACCAGCAGAGGCGTAGGGACTAGCGGGTGGGAGCAGTACTTC.

At least ten counts were recorded for this clone. The chain uses TRBV5-4 and TRBJ1-4, with 8 bases that match TRBD1. The V and J ends lost 0 bases and 7 bases, in that order; junction bases with no gene match: 5. Germline V gene data show CDR1 as SGHNT and CDR2 as YYREEE (reference sequence). There are 15 residues in the CDR3. The CDR3, as DNA: TGTGCCAGCAGCTTGGGGGGACAGGCCCGTGAAAAACTGTTTTTT. This codes for CASSLGGQAREKLFF.

The genes are TRBV4-1 and TRBJ1-1, with unresolved D. The CDR3 consists of 14 residues. The germline V and J ends were trimmed by 3 bases and 0 bases, with 8 bases remaining between them. Germline V lookup: CDR1 MGHRA, CDR2 YSYEKL. The CDR3 region has the DNA TGCGCCAGCAGCCACACGGACGTGAACACTGAAGCTTTCTTT. The encoded protein is CASSHTDVNTEAFF.

CDR3 DNA: TGTGCCAGCAGTTTAGTTTTGACAGGGGCTGAAGCTTTCTTT. Its protein product is CASSLVLTGAEAFF. The chain uses TRBV28 and TRBJ1-1, with TRBD1 identical over 8 bases. This CDR3 contains 14 residues. Germline V CDR1 and CDR2: MDHEN, SYDVKM. With 2 bases clipped from V and 6 bases from J, the junction kept 5 bases outside the gene matches.

The V and J genes are TRBV7-2 and TRBJ1-1; TRBD1 aligns across 7 bases. This CDR3 has 13 amino acids. Germline V CDR1 and CDR2: SGHTA, FQGNSA. J was trimmed by 6 bases and V by 5 bases; bases with no gene match: 6. The CDR3 sequence: CASSQGQRSEAFF. The CDR3 DNA reads as TGTGCCAGCAGCCAGGGACAGAGATCTGAAGCTTTCTTT. Based on the CDR3 plus reference TRBV7-2 and TRBJ1-1, the full variable domain is GAGVSQSPSNKVTEKGKDVELRCDPISGHTALYWYRQSLGQGLEFLIYFQGNSAPDKSGLPSDRFSAERTGGSVSTLTIQRTQQEDSAVYLCASSQGQRSEAFFGQGTRLTVV.

The rearrangement links TRBV14 to TRBJ2-7, with 7 bases lining up with TRBD2. The CDR3 extends over 16 amino acids. V lost 1 base and J lost 7; bases outside the gene matches: 13. Germline V gene lookup returns CDR1 SGHDN and CDR2 FVKESK. The CDR3 spells CASSQVSTAGAREQYF. The DNA of the CDR3 is TGTGCCAGCAGCCAAGTTAGCACGGCGGGAGCGCGGGAGCAGTACTTC.